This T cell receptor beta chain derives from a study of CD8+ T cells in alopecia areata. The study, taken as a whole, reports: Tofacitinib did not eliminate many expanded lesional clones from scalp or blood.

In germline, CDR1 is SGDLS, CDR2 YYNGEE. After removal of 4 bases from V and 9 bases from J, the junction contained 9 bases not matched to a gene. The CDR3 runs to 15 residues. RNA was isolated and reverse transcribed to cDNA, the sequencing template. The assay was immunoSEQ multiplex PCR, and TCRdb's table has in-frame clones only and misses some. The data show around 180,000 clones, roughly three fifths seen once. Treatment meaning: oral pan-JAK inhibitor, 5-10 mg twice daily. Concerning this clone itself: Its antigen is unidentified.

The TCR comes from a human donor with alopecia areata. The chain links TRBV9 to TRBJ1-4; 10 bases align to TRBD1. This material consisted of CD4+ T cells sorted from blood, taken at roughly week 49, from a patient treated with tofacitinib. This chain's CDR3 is CASSYRGTGDQKLFF. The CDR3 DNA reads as TGTGCCAGCAGCTATCGCGGGACAGGGGATCAAAAACTGTTTTTT.